These 26 T cell receptor beta chains came from one sample sequenced in a study of regulatory T cells in long-lasting Graves disease. Library construction for TCR beta used iRepertoire HTBI primers and Arm-PCR of CDR3 regions. MiXCR, applied by TCRdb to the multiplex PCR reads, yields one record per CDR3 protein. This sample carries 700,000 or so distinct CDR3 sequences, 30% of them seen once, and the ten largest clones take around 42%. Time point: persistent/refractory GD, antithyroid drugs over 5 years with positive TRAb. Following extraction of RNA from PBMCs, that RNA was used to make the TCR library. This specimen consisted of peripheral blood mononuclear cells (PBMCs), obtained when the disease was refractory, from a patient treated with antithyroid drugs. Receptors were obtained from a female donor with Graves disease.

Ten or more counts support this clonotype. The rearrangement joins TRBV20-1 to TRBJ2-7; 7 bases align to TRBD2. J gave up 3 bases and V 6 bases, and 8 bases lay outside the gene matches. The CDR3 has 13 amino acids. Germline V lookup: CDR1 DFQATT, CDR2 SNEGSKA (reference sequence). In DNA, the CDR3 is TGCAGTGCAATAGCGGGTGCAAACTACGAGCAGTACTTC. Its protein product is CSAIAGANYEQYF.

The rearrangement joins TRBV13 to TRBJ2-5, with D maybe TRBD2 (5 bases). The V end lost 2 bases, the J end lost 5 bases, and 12 bases lay between the germline ends. Looked up from germline, CDR1 is PRHDT and CDR2 is FYEKMQ (reference sequence). This CDR3 contains 14 residues. The CDR3 spells CASSLIPPGETQYF. CDR3 sequence (DNA): TGTGCCAGCAGCTTAATCCCCCCGGGGGAGACCCAGTACTTC. Complete variable domain (other parts from reference TRBV13 and TRBJ2-5): AAGVIQSPRHLIKEKRETATLKCYPIPRHDTVYWYQQGPGQDPQFLISFYEKMQSDKGSIPDRFSAQQFSDYHSELNMSSLELGDSALYFCASSLIPPGETQYFGPGTRLLVL.

This clonotype was seen a few times. The V and J genes are TRBV5-6 and TRBJ2-5; TRBD2 matches 9 bases. Germline CDR1 is SGHDT and CDR2 is YYEEEE. The V segment lost 0 bases and the J segment 1 base; nucleotides outside the gene matches: 10. The CDR3 covers 18 residues. For the CDR3, the DNA is TGTGCCAGCAGCTTGGAGGGGGGGGGTAGCGGGAGCCAAGAGACCCAGTACTTC. Translating gives CASSLEGGGSGSQETQYF.

The chain has TRBV5-1 and TRBJ2-7; D is uncertain. This CDR3 has 15 amino acids. Deletions cut 0 bases from V and 5 bases from J, with 15 bases between. Germline loops: CDR1 SGHRS, CDR2 YFSETQ. The CDR3 DNA reads TGCGCCAGCAGCTTGGGGCAGGCCCTGGTCAACGAGCAGTACTTC. Encoded protein: CASSLGQALVNEQYF. The full variable domain, with the rest looked up from reference TRBV5-1 and TRBJ2-7, is KAGVTQTPRYLIKTRGQQVTLSCSPISGHRSVSWYQQTPGQGLQFLFEYFSETQRNKGNFPGRFSGRQFSNSRSEMNVSTLELGDSALYLCASSLGQALVNEQYFGPGTRLTVT.

The V gene is TRBV3-1, the J gene TRBJ1-1; D call uncertain. This CDR3 is 15 amino acids long. The V end was cut by 0 bases, the J end by 4 bases, with 12 bases between. Germline loops: CDR1 LGHDT, CDR2 YNNKEL (reference sequence). CDR3 amino acids: CASSQDPGRTTEAFF. The DNA for the CDR3 is TGTGCCAGCAGCCAAGATCCTGGGCGTACCACTGAAGCTTTCTTT.

This chain connects TRBV27 to TRBJ2-1; D might be TRBD1 (5 bases). Trimming removed 8 bases at V and 2 bases at J, with 7 bases between. This CDR3 region has 12 residues. The germline V gene has CDR1 MNHEY and CDR2 SMNVEV (reference sequence). The CDR3 is CASLTAYNEQFF. CDR3 nucleotide sequence: TGTGCCAGCTTGACAGCCTACAATGAGCAGTTCTTC.

This chain joins TRBV12-3 or TRBV12-4 and TRBJ2-1, with D tentatively TRBD2 (5 bases). The V end lost 1 base, the J end lost 9 bases, and 13 bases lay between the germline ends. The CDR3 runs 14 residues. CDR3 amino acids: CASSLGQRGGEQFF. CDR3 DNA: TGTGCCAGCAGTTTAGGCCAGCGAGGAGGTGAGCAGTTCTTC.

This rearrangement joins TRBV5-1 to TRBJ2-7; the D is unclear. The V end was cut by 0 bases, the J end by 8 bases, with 9 bases between. The length of the CDR3 is 12 residues. Looked up from germline, CDR1 is SGHRS and CDR2 is YFSETQ. CDR3 in amino acids: CASSLDKEKQYF. CDR3 bases: TGCGCCAGCAGCTTGGATAAAGAAAAGCAGTACTTC.

This clonotype has only a few counts. This chain uses TRBV10-3 with TRBJ1-2; 7 bases map to TRBD1. CDR1 is ENHRY, CDR2 SYGVKD, per germline. This CDR3 is built from 12 residues. J was trimmed by 4 bases and V by 6 bases; bases with no gene match: 2. This CDR3 reads CAIRDRVYGYTF. The DNA of the CDR3 is TGTGCCATCAGAGACAGGGTCTATGGCTACACCTTC.

Points on this clonotype: One end of the junction varies from germline; a read error may be responsible. The chain uses TRBV12-3 or TRBV12-4 and TRBJ2-5, with D maybe TRBD1 (6 bases). The CDR3 is made up of 14 amino acids. The CDR3 protein is CATSLQDRKETQYF. CDR3 nucleotide sequence: TGTGCCACCAGTTTGCAGGACAGAAAGGAGACCCAGTACTTC.

The chain uses TRBV19 and TRBJ1-2; TRBD1 aligns across 9 bases. This CDR3 spans 15 amino acids. J was trimmed by 6 bases and V by 4 bases; bases with no gene match: 9. Germline-derived CDR1 and CDR2 are LNHDA and SQIVND (reference sequence). CDR3 region: CASSTPGQGTHGYTF. The CDR3 bases are TGTGCCAGTAGTACCCCGGGACAGGGAACCCATGGCTACACCTTC.

This clonotype has only a few counts. V gene TRBV2 combines with J gene TRBJ1-5; perhaps TRBD1 as D (6 bases). Trimming removed 6 bases at V and 2 bases at J, with 29 bases between. The CDR3 runs 20 residues. From germline, CDR1 is SNHLY and CDR2 FYNNEI. The CDR3 loop is CASRADRPQYELIRNQPQHF. The CDR3 DNA reads as TGTGCCAGCAGGGCCGACAGGCCCCAGTACGAACTCATTCGCAATCAGCCCCAGCATTTT. Looking up the rest from reference TRBV2 and TRBJ1-5 gives the full variable domain: EPEVTQTPSHQVTQMGQEVILRCVPISNHLYFYWYRQILGQKVEFLVSFYNNEISEKSEIFDDQFSVERPDGSNFTLKIRSTKLEDSAMYFCASRADRPQYELIRNQPQHFGDGTRLSIL.

This clonotype came up a few times. The rearrangement joins TRBV28 to TRBJ1-1, with 10 bases fitting TRBD1. J gave up 6 bases and V 2 bases, and 3 bases lay outside the gene matches. The length of the CDR3 is 14 residues. CDR1 is MDHEN and CDR2 is SYDVKM in the germline V gene. The chain's CDR3 is CASSLDGTGAEAFF. The CDR3 DNA is TGTGCCAGCAGTTTAGACGGGACAGGGGCTGAAGCTTTCTTT.

This clonotype has at least ten counts. The rearrangement links TRBV2 to TRBJ1-4; D gene ambiguous. With 8 bases removed from V and 6 bases from J, the gap between germline ends came to 19 bases. CDR1 is SNHLY and CDR2 is FYNNEI in the germline V gene. There are 15 residues in the CDR3. The CDR3 loop is CASGKPSLRDEKLFF. The DNA for the CDR3 is TGTGCCAGCGGTAAACCGTCCCTTCGAGATGAAAAACTGTTTTTT.

The rearrangement joins TRBV30 to TRBJ2-6, with D hard to call. This CDR3 has 14 amino acids. Trimming removed 4 bases at V and 1 base at J, with 8 bases between. Germline CDR1 and CDR2: GTSNPN and SVGIG (reference sequence). CDR3 coding DNA: TGTGCCTGGACCCTATCTTCTGGGGCCAACGTCCTGACTTTC. Its protein is CAWTLSSGANVLTF.

This chain links TRBV7-9 with TRBJ1-4; the D is unclear. V lost 2 bases and J 10 bases, leaving 14 bases between the germline ends. The CDR3 covers 14 residues. Germline V gene data show CDR1 as SEHNR and CDR2 as FQNEAQ (reference sequence). DNA of the CDR3: TGTGCCAGCAGCTTAAAGGCCAGGATAGGAAAACTGTTTTTT. This codes for CASSLKARIGKLFF.

This clonotype was seen a few times. This sequence joins TRBV20-1 and TRBJ1-6; D remains unclear. V gave up 5 bases and J gave up 7 bases, with 6 bases separating them. The CDR3 is 11 residues long. Per germline, CDR1 DFQATT and CDR2 SNEGSKA (reference sequence). The CDR3 DNA follows: TGCAGTGCTTCACAAAATTCACCCCTCCACTTT. It encodes CSASQNSPLHF.

The chain recombines TRBV10-3 with TRBJ2-2; no clear D gene. The CDR3 extends over 13 amino acids. With 5 bases removed from V and 6 bases from J, the gap between germline ends came to 10 bases. Germline values: CDR1 ENHRY, CDR2 SYGVKD. In nucleotides, the CDR3 is TGTGCCATCAGTAGCAGTCGAGCCGGGGAGCTGTTTTTT. It translates to CAISSSRAGELFF.

The chain joins TRBV6-1 to TRBJ2-2; 7 bases match TRBD1. CDR1 MNHNS and CDR2 SASEGT come from the germline V gene. The trim removed 9 bases at V and 4 bases at J, leaving 5 bases unmatched. This CDR3 has 13 residues. The CDR3 region is CASGQESTGELFF. CDR3 coding DNA: TGTGCCAGTGGACAGGAGAGCACCGGGGAGCTGTTTTTT.

A few counts support this clonotype. The V call is TRBV28, the J call TRBJ1-4, with 10 bases identical to TRBD1. Germline V gene lookup returns CDR1 MDHEN and CDR2 SYDVKM. The CDR3 is 14 residues long. J gave up 8 bases and V 6 bases, and 6 bases lay outside the gene matches. In DNA, the CDR3 is TGTGCCAGCAGGGATGGGACAGGGGTAGAAAAACTGTTTTTT. Translated, it gives CASRDGTGVEKLFF.

In this sample, this clonotype turned up many times. V gene TRBV2 combines with J gene TRBJ1-1; the D gene is possibly TRBD1 (6 bases). This CDR3 is 14 amino acids long. Germline CDR1 is SNHLY and CDR2 is FYNNEI. The V end lost 6 bases, the J end lost 1 base, and 12 bases lay between the germline ends. CDR3 bases: TGTGCCAGCAGCCCAAACAGGGAGAACACTGAAGCTTTCTTT. This encodes CASSPNRENTEAFF.

In its sample, this clonotype was seen many times. This chain joins TRBV12-3 or TRBV12-4 and TRBJ1-2; D is perhaps TRBD1 (5 bases). With 4 bases removed from V and 3 bases from J, the gap between germline ends came to 18 bases. The CDR3 has 16 residues. The CDR3: CASSSAGNAGDYGYTF. CDR3 coding DNA: TGTGCCAGCAGTTCTGCAGGGAACGCCGGAGACTATGGCTACACCTTC.

This clonotype was detected only once. The V gene is TRBV12-3 or TRBV12-4, the J gene TRBJ2-2, with D perhaps assigned TRBD1 or TRBD2 (5 bases each). V dropped 3 bases and J dropped 1 base, with 15 bases sitting between them. The CDR3 extends over 17 amino acids. CDR3 region: CASSLFGGTVNTGELFF. CDR3 sequence (DNA): TGTGCCAGCAGTTTGTTTGGTGGGACCGTGAACACCGGGGAGCTGTTTTTT.

This clonotype was observed many times. J is TRBJ1-6 and V is TRBV11-2; D unclear. Germline V gene sequence: CDR1 SGHAT, CDR2 FQNNGV. The CDR3 spans 15 residues. The V end lost 1 base, the J end lost 5 bases, and 9 bases lay between the germline ends. CDR3 amino acids: CASSLGGWDNSPLHF. The CDR3 region has the DNA TGTGCCAGCAGCTTAGGAGGGTGGGATAATTCACCCCTCCACTTT.

The rearrangement joins TRBV29-1 to TRBJ1-2; unclear D gene. The V end was cut by 0 bases, the J end by 3 bases, with 11 bases between. Germline CDR1 SQVTM, CDR2 ANQGSEA. This CDR3 has 14 residues. CDR3 nucleotide sequence: TGCAGCGTTGAAGACCGACAAGAAGACTATGGCTACACCTTC. Its translation is CSVEDRQEDYGYTF.

This clonotype occurred a few times. Since a far larger clone is one base different, this is likely a read error. The rearrangement joins TRBV6-2 or TRBV6-3 to TRBJ1-2; D is perhaps TRBD1 (5 bases). The CDR3 contains 13 residues. From germline, CDR1 is MNHEY and CDR2 SVGEGT. V lost 5 bases and J lost 4, with 11 bases in between. For the CDR3, the DNA is TGTGCCAGCAGTGAACGGGGGAGCTATGGCTACACCTTC. Its protein product is CASSERGSYGYTF.